This TCR beta chain was identified in a study of T-cell reconstitution after alpha-beta-depleted transplantation in children. The library targeted TCRbeta and was prepared with unique molecular identifiers. TCRdb re-called the PCR reads through MiXCR, storing one row per CDR3 protein. The repertoire includes hundreds of thousands of distinct CDR3 sequences, around 12% of them detected once, and over 2.5% sits in the top ten. This clonotype showed up many times. Looked up from germline, CDR1 is SGHTA and CDR2 is FQGNSA. V dropped 7 bases and J dropped 3 bases, with 16 bases sitting between them. The CDR3 covers 15 residues.

The rearrangement joins TRBV7-2 to TRBJ1-5; D is unclear. The specimen comprised PBMCs from the stem cell graft donor, sampled from the stem cell graft. The clonotype was recovered from a human donor who donated a stem cell graft to a child with acute lymphoblastic leukemia. The CDR3 DNA reads TGTGCCAGCACGAAAGGCCCGCAGTCCAATCAGCCCCAGCATTTT. Amino acids: CASTKGPQSNQPQHF.